The sequence of this TCR beta chain was determined in a study of shared clonotypes between healthy human individuals. Method: immunoSEQ multiplex PCR; TCRdb's copy keeps in-frame clones and lacks some. The data contain some 2 million clones, 95% of them singletons. The germline V gene has CDR1 MDHEN and CDR2 SYDVKM. This CDR3 has 15 amino acids. With V trimmed by 5 bases and J by 5 bases, 10 bases remained unmatched. Material for sequencing was naive CD4+ T cells sorted from blood. Subset defined: CD45RA+ positively selected. The chain combines TRBV28 with TRBJ2-7, with TRBD1 matching 9 bases. This clonotype was obtained from a man aged 18 to 30 in good health. The CDR3 loop reads CASSLRDRAFHEQYF. CDR3 coding DNA: TGTGCCAGCAGTCTCCGGGACAGGGCCTTTCACGAGCAGTACTTC.